This T cell receptor (beta chain) was found in a study of shared clonotypes between healthy human individuals. General study results and limits: Donors were few, which limited the genetic and exposure-history diversity represented.

Sequencing used immunoSEQ multiplex PCR; TCRdb keeps in-frame clones, though not all of them. The table records 1.5 million to 2.5 million clones, around 96% of them present only once. With respect to this clone: The antigen is undetermined.

Terminally differentiated effector memory CD45RA+ cells were excluded by CCR7 positive selection of CD45RO-negative cells. This CDR3 spans 16 amino acids. The germline gives CDR1 PRHDT, CDR2 FYEKMQ (reference sequence). Trimming removed 5 bases from V and 4 bases from J; junction bases left unmatched: 7. This chain links TRBV13 with TRBJ2-1; 11 bases agree with TRBD2. This sequence was found in a man between 18 and 29 years old in good health. The sample comprised naive CD8+ T cells sorted from blood. CDR3: CASSLGLAEEYNEQFF. CDR3 DNA sequence: TGTGCCAGCAGCCTGGGACTAGCGGAGGAGTACAATGAGCAGTTCTTC.